The 6 T cell receptor beta chains given below trace back to one sample, sequenced in a study of regulatory T cells in long-lasting Graves disease. Construction of the TCR beta libraries employed iRepertoire HTBI primers in conjunction with Arm-PCR of CDR3 regions. TCRdb called the multiplex PCR reads again in MiXCR, with one record for every CDR3 protein. The table includes hundreds of thousands of distinct CDR3 sequences, over 15% detected once. Time point reported: newly diagnosed GD, antithyroid drugs for less than 3 months. The authors made the TCR library using RNA they extracted from PBMCs. This same sample was also taken into another study, of T cells in Graves' hyperthyroidism and ophthalmopathy.

Sample: peripheral blood mononuclear cells (PBMCs), taken at new diagnosis, from a patient treated with antithyroid drugs. These receptors all come from a man in his forties with Graves disease.

This clonotype was seen at least ten times. V and J are TRBV6-1 and TRBJ2-5, with a weak D call TRBD1 (5 bases). V was shortened by 8 bases and J by 4 bases, with 17 bases between the two germline ends. Germline lookup yields CDR1 MNHNS and CDR2 SASEGT. The CDR3 contains 14 residues. CDR3 protein: CASEATVGRETQYF. The CDR3 DNA follows: TGTGCCAGCGAGGCGACAGTCGGCCGAGAGACCCAGTACTTC.

The sample holds many counts of this clonotype. The chain is built from TRBV12-3 or TRBV12-4 and TRBJ2-3, with D possibly matching TRBD1 (6 bases). Trimming pared 6 bases from V and 0 bases from J, leaving 16 bases between. This CDR3 has 16 amino acids. DNA of the CDR3: TGTGCCAGCAGCCCAAGAGGACAGTCGAGCACAGATACGCAGTATTTT. The encoded protein is CASSPRGQSSTDTQYF.

This clonotype was found many times. The chain combines TRBV2 with TRBJ2-3; 7 bases align to TRBD1. The CDR3 length is 11 residues. V dropped 7 bases and J dropped 6; count of bases not matched to a gene: 1. Looked up from germline, CDR1 is SNHLY and CDR2 is FYNNEI. CDR3 nucleotide sequence: TGTGCCAGCAAGGGGGCTGATACGCAGTATTTT. This codes for CASKGADTQYF.

The chain carries TRBV2 and TRBJ2-7; no clear D. V was cut by 5 bases and J by 1 base, with 9 bases left in between. The germline V gene encodes CDR1 SNHLY and CDR2 FYNNEI. The CDR3 consists of 13 residues. The CDR3 nucleotides read TGTGCCAGCAGTTTTGCCCCGTCCTACGAGCAGTACTTC. Translating gives CASSFAPSYEQYF.

Many counts were recorded for this clonotype. The CDR3 DNA reads TGCAGTGCGATAGCCGGGGGGCGATCCTACGAGCAGTACTTC. This translates into CSAIAGGRSYEQYF. This chain joins TRBV20-1 and TRBJ2-7, with D possibly being TRBD2 (7 bases). CDR1 and CDR2 (germline): DFQATT, SNEGSKA (reference sequence). There are 14 residues in the CDR3. The ends were cut back, 6 bases at V and 1 base at J, with 16 bases in the middle.

Turning to this clonotype: The conserved phenylalanine or tryptophan is not found at the CDR3 terminus, so this likely reflects a read error. This chain joins TRBV7-9 and TRBJ2-5, with 8 bases that match TRBD2. This CDR3 contains 17 residues. Germline V gene lookup returns CDR1 SEHNR and CDR2 FQNEAQ (reference sequence). The V gene end was trimmed by 1 base and the J gene end by 1 base; junction bases not matched to a gene: 8. This chain's CDR3 is CASSLEVIAGGQETQYS. CDR3 DNA sequence: TGTGCCAGCAGCTTAGAAGTGATCGCGGGGGGCCAAGAGACCCAGTACTCC.